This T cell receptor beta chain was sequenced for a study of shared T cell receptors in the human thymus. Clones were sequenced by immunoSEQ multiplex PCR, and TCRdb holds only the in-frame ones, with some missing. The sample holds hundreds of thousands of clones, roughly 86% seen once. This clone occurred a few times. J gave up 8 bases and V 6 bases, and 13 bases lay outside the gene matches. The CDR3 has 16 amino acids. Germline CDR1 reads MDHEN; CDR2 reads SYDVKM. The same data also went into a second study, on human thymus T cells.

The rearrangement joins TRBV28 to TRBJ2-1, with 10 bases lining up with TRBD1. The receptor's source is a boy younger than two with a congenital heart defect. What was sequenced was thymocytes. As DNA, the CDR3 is TGTGCCAGCAGGAAAAGTGGACAGGGGGTAGGCGATGAGCAGTTCTTC. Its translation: CASRKSGQGVGDEQFF.